This is a list of T cell receptor beta chains from one sample in a study of patients and donors after allogeneic stem cell transplantation. One entry per CDR3 protein, called by TCRdb with MiXCR from the RT-PCR reads. Among 150,000 to 200,000 distinct CDR3 sequences listed, 30% were seen once. Sequenced input: blood, either unsorted or a sorted T cell fraction (not recorded which). Source of these receptors: a human donor who was either an allogeneic HSCT recipient or a stem cell or donor lymphocyte infusion donor (not recorded which). It is not recorded whose cells these are; they may come from a transplant donor. CDR3s leave out the opening cysteine and the closing phenylalanine or tryptophan. Where a row states a size, it is once, few, many or the class of an expanded clone; other rows omit it.

J: TRBJ2-1; size: .; V: TRBV7-9; CDR3: ASSLRRLAAASSYNEQF
J: TRBJ2-2; size: .; V: TRBV6-5; CDR3: ASTPWTSVTGELF
J: TRBJ1-5; size: .; V: TRBV10-3; CDR3: AISENRDQPQH
J: TRBJ2-1; size: .; V: TRBV24-1; CDR3: ATSDSSGRFNEQF
J: TRBJ2-5; size: .; V: TRBV29-1; CDR3: SVALAVQETQY
J: TRBJ2-2; size: .; V: TRBV11-2; CDR3: ASSLEVGELF
J: TRBJ2-3; size: few; V: TRBV12-3/TRBV12-4; CDR3: ASSFTGRAADTQY
J: TRBJ1-2; size: many; V: TRBV12-3/TRBV12-4; CDR3: ASSRGTYGYT
J: TRBJ1-2; size: .; V: TRBV4-3; CDR3: ASSPQGISYGYT
J: TRBJ2-3; size: .; V: TRBV24-1; CDR3: ATSDSLMSGTDTQY
J: TRBJ2-5; size: few; V: TRBV12-3/TRBV12-4; CDR3: ASSLGAEETQY
J: TRBJ2-5; size: few; V: TRBV30; CDR3: AWALGSRTQY
J: TRBJ1-5; size: few; V: TRBV7-8; CDR3: ASSLVRNLMTPLSNQPQH
J: TRBJ1-2; size: few; V: TRBV20-1; CDR3: SARVYGYT
J: TRBJ2-7; size: few; V: TRBV12-3/TRBV12-4; CDR3: ASSFGQGVHEQY